Listed below are T cell receptor beta chains from one sample, sequenced in a study of Ad26.COV2.S vaccination and SARS-CoV-2 variants. The assay was immunoSEQ multiplex PCR, and TCRdb's table has in-frame clones only and misses some. The data contain around 420,000 clones, roughly 90% of them singletons. Source: peripheral blood, taken in a trial of Ad26.COV2.S vaccine versus placebo. The receptors come from a person between 18 and 60 years old who received the Ad26.COV2.S COVID-19 vaccine or a placebo. The CDR3 runs from the conserved cysteine through the conserved F or W. D genes are given only for firm matches. Expanded clones are given a class, and other clones once, few, many or no size at all.

-,TRBJ2-3,TRBV5-4,-,CASRRQRGGAPDTQYF,TGTGCCAGCAGACGTCAGAGGGGGGGGGCCCCAGATACGCAGTATTTT
-,TRBJ1-5,TRBV5-6,once,CASSLGRGISQPQHF,TGTGCCAGCAGCTTAGGCAGGGGAATCAGTCAGCCCCAGCATTTT
-,TRBJ1-3,TRBV7-2,-,CASTLERGTGNTIYF,TGTGCCAGCACCCTAGAGCGGGGTACTGGAAACACCATATATTTT
-,TRBJ1-2,TRBV7-2,-,CASSLEAQGGGYTF,TGTGCCAGCAGCTTAGAGGCACAGGGTGGTGGCTACACCTTC
-,TRBJ2-7,TRBV5-4,-,CASSPNTGREQYF,TGTGCCAGCAGCCCCAATACAGGGCGCGAGCAGTACTTC
TRBD1,TRBJ2-5,TRBV19,few,CAGNGDSRRETQYF,TGTGCCGGGAATGGGGACAGTCGCCGGGAGACCCAGTACTTC
-,TRBJ1-4,TRBV19,-,CASSRGNEKLFF,TGTGCCAGTAGTCGGGGGAATGAAAAACTGTTTTTT
-,TRBJ2-7,TRBV4-1,-,CASSQVPQSYEQYF,TGCGCCAGCAGCCAAGTCCCACAGTCCTACGAGCAGTACTTC
-,TRBJ1-2,TRBV3-1/TRBV3-2,-,CATTHRANYGYTF,TGTGCCACAACACACAGAGCTAACTATGGCTACACCTTC
TRBD2,TRBJ2-3,TRBV7-2,-,CASSPGLAGGTDTQYF,TGTGCCAGCAGCCCGGGACTAGCGGGGGGGACAGATACGCAGTATTTT
TRBD2,TRBJ2-2,TRBV11-2,-,CASSFSGGNTGELFF,TGTGCCAGCAGCTTTAGCGGGGGGAACACCGGGGAGCTGTTTTTT
-,TRBJ2-7,TRBV30,-,CAWSVVIGEQYF,TGTGCCTGGAGTGTAGTTATCGGGGAGCAGTACTTC
-,TRBJ2-6,TRBV4-2,-,CASSPGPLSGANVLTF,TGTGCCAGCAGCCCCGGACCCCTCTCTGGGGCCAACGTCCTGACTTTC
TRBD1,TRBJ1-1,TRBV4-1,-,CASSLDRGTEAFF,TGCGCCAGCAGCCTGGACAGGGGGACTGAAGCTTTCTTT
-,TRBJ2-1,TRBV12-3/TRBV12-4,-,CASSFGNYNEQFF,TGTGCCAGCAGTTTTGGGAACTACAATGAGCAGTTCTTC
-,TRBJ2-7,TRBV18,-,CASSPPSFHEQYF,TGTGCCAGCTCACCACCGTCATTCCACGAGCAGTACTTC
-,TRBJ1-1,TRBV6-1,-,CASSESWGHTEAFF,TGTGCCAGCAGTGAAAGCTGGGGGCACACTGAAGCTTTCTTT
TRBD2,TRBJ2-7,TRBV10-1,-,CASPKAPQLAGYSYEQYF,TGCGCCAGCCCTAAGGCCCCCCAACTAGCGGGGTACTCCTACGAGCAGTACTTC
TRBD1,TRBJ1-2,TRBV4-3,-,CASSQDGTGYGYTF,TGCGCCAGCAGCCAAGATGGGACAGGGTATGGCTACACCTTC
TRBD2,TRBJ2-3,TRBV28,-,CASSLCIRLAGAWSGFTDTQYF,TGTGCCAGCAGTTTATGTATCCGGCTAGCGGGGGCCTGGTCGGGTTTTACAGATACGCAGTATTTT
TRBD2,TRBJ2-5,TRBV9,-,CASSAGLAGAETQYF,TGTGCCAGCAGCGCGGGACTAGCGGGGGCAGAGACCCAGTACTTC
-,TRBJ1-1,TRBV7-8,once,CASSLAGAWGTNTEAFF,TGTGCCAGCAGCTTAGCTGGGGCATGGGGAACGAACACTGAAGCTTTCTTT
TRBD1,TRBJ2-7,TRBV19,-,CASSSGQGYEQYF,TGTGCCAGTAGTTCGGGACAGGGCTACGAGCAGTACTTC
-,TRBJ2-5,TRBV7-2,-,CASSLVVLETQYF,TGTGCCAGCAGCTTAGTGGTTTTAGAGACCCAGTACTTC
-,TRBJ1-3,TRBV9,-,CASSVDGSHSGNTIYF,TGTGCCAGCAGCGTAGACGGCAGCCACTCTGGAAACACCATATATTTT
-,TRBJ1-4,TRBV5-5,-,CASSLSVRAEKLFF,TGTGCCAGCAGCTTGTCTGTCAGGGCTGAAAAACTGTTTTTT
-,TRBJ1-1,TRBV18,-,CASSPMTAMNTEAFF,TGTGCCAGCTCACCGATGACAGCTATGAACACTGAAGCTTTCTTT